Below, 25 T cell receptor beta chains from the same sample are listed, as sequenced in a study of blood T cell repertoires in COVID-19. Using immunoSEQ multiplex PCR, the repertoire was profiled, and TCRdb retains in-frame clones only, with some absent. The table includes 85,000 to 95,000 clones, 88% detected once. The sequenced sample consisted of peripheral blood. The source of these receptors is a man between 60 and 75 years old with acute or convalescent COVID-19.

This chain links TRBV19 with TRBJ1-3, with a possible D match to TRBD1 (6 bases). The germline V and J ends were trimmed by 6 bases and 2 bases, with 14 bases remaining between them. CDR1 LNHDA and CDR2 SQIVND come from the germline V gene (reference sequence). The CDR3 has 15 residues. The CDR3 protein is CASSPGGRPGNTIYF. The DNA of the CDR3 is TGTGCCAGTAGCCCCGGGGGGCGTCCTGGAAACACCATATATTTT.

This chain links TRBV6-4 with TRBJ1-6; TRBD1 is a possible D gene (5 bases). The CDR3 is 12 residues long. Looked up from germline, CDR1 is MRHNA and CDR2 is SNTAGT. Trimming shortened V by 10 bases and J by 8 bases, and 12 bases separated the two germline ends. The CDR3 nucleotides read TGTGCCAAGGACACAGGTCATTCACCCCTCCACTTT. Amino acid sequence: CAKDTGHSPLHF.

This chain links TRBV19 with TRBJ2-7; D remains ambiguous. With 5 bases removed from V and 3 bases from J, the gap between germline ends came to 11 bases. The CDR3 sequence is 13 residues long. The germline V gene encodes CDR1 LNHDA and CDR2 SQIVND (reference sequence). The CDR3 here is CASSLTDYYEQYF. The CDR3 nucleotides read TGTGCCAGTAGTTTAACAGATTACTACGAGCAGTACTTC.

The chain couples TRBV4-2 to TRBJ1-4, with D unresolved. Germline values: CDR1 LGHNA, CDR2 YNFKEQ. This CDR3 contains 16 residues. Trimming took 5 bases from V and 0 from J, leaving 13 bases between them. The CDR3 sequence: CASSRTHGTTNEKLFF. As DNA, the CDR3 is TGTGCCAGCAGCAGAACCCACGGGACAACTAATGAAAAACTGTTTTTT.

The genes are TRBV27 and TRBJ1-2; unclear D gene. The V gene's germline CDR1 is MNHEY and CDR2 SMNVEV (reference sequence). There are 14 residues in the CDR3. Deletions cut 6 bases from V and 4 bases from J, with 15 bases between. DNA of the CDR3: TGTGCCAGCAGGCCTGGGTCCCCAGGCTATGGCTACACCTTC. Amino acids: CASRPGSPGYGYTF.

V usage is TRBV5-1 and J usage is TRBJ2-3; D is unresolved. Deletions cut 0 bases from V and 3 bases from J, with 11 bases between. The V gene's germline CDR1 is SGHRS and CDR2 YFSETQ. CDR3 length: 15 residues. CDR3 residues: CASSLGAHGTDTQYF. CDR3 in DNA: TGCGCCAGCAGCTTGGGGGCCCATGGGACAGATACGCAGTATTTT.

The chain uses TRBV11-3 and TRBJ2-1; 13 nucleotides agree with TRBD2. V gave up 4 bases and J gave up 8 bases; unmatched junction bases: 11. The germline gives CDR1 SGHNT, CDR2 YENEEA. The CDR3 covers 17 residues. The CDR3 DNA follows: TGTGCCAGCAGCTCGAGGACTAGCGGGAGCCGGGCGGATGAGCAGTTCTTC. This encodes CASSSRTSGSRADEQFF.

This clone was seen once. The rearrangement links TRBV10-3 to TRBJ2-3; the D gene is possibly TRBD1 (6 bases). Germline V gene sequence: CDR1 ENHRY, CDR2 SYGVKD. This CDR3 is 13 amino acids long. V was clipped by 6 bases and J by 4 bases, with 11 bases between them. DNA for the CDR3: TGTGCCATCAGAGGACAGATCGCAGATACGCAGTATTTT. This codes for CAIRGQIADTQYF.

This chain links TRBV5-6 with TRBJ1-2; D call uncertain. With 1 base removed from V and 4 bases from J, the gap between germline ends came to 8 bases. This CDR3 has 13 residues. Germline CDR1 and CDR2: SGHDT and YYEEEE. DNA of the CDR3: TGTGCCAGCAGCTTGCGGGGAGCCTATGGCTACACCTTC. It encodes CASSLRGAYGYTF.

The chain carries TRBV20-1 and TRBJ2-4, with 7 bases lining up with TRBD2. This CDR3 comprises 12 residues. V shed 3 bases and J 9 bases; nucleotides not matched to a gene: 5. Germline V lookup: CDR1 DFQATT, CDR2 SNEGSKA (reference sequence). Here the CDR3 reads CSASRGDTIQYF. DNA for the CDR3: TGCAGTGCTAGTCGGGGGGATACCATTCAGTACTTC.

The chain uses TRBV4-2 and TRBJ2-6; D is unresolved. V lost 4 bases to trimming and J lost 4 bases, with 17 bases between them. This CDR3 is built from 17 residues. Germline CDR1 reads LGHNA; CDR2 reads YNFKEQ. CDR3 sequence reads: CASSPTVKDSGANVLTF. The CDR3 nucleotides read TGTGCCAGCAGCCCGACGGTTAAAGACTCCGGGGCCAACGTCCTGACTTTC.

The CDR3, as DNA: TGTGCCAGCACCGGTAGCGGGGGCTGGGAGACCCAGTACTTC. Its translation: CASTGSGGWETQYF. This chain links TRBV6-5 with TRBJ2-5; TRBD2 aligns across 9 bases. Germline CDR1 MNHEY, CDR2 SVGAGI. V lost 7 bases to trimming and J lost 5 bases; unmatched junction nucleotides: 8. The CDR3 has 14 residues.

The J gene is TRBJ2-1, the V gene TRBV6-4; 11 nucleotides agree with TRBD2. V trimming: 2 bases; J trimming: 12 bases; junction bases outside the gene matches: 3. Germline-derived CDR1 and CDR2 are MRHNA and SNTAGT. The CDR3 totals 13 residues. The DNA of the CDR3 is TGTGCCAGCAGTGACGGGCTAGCGGGGGGGCAGTTCTTC. This translates into CASSDGLAGGQFF.

The chain employs TRBV6-6 and TRBJ1-1; 7 bases are a match to TRBD1. The J segment lost 10 bases and the V segment lost 7 bases, leaving 6 bases of the junction unmatched. The CDR3 spans 11 residues. Germline values: CDR1 MNHNY, CDR2 SVGAGI (reference sequence). The DNA for the CDR3 is TGTGCCAGCACCCAGGGGGAGAGAGCTTTCTTT. Amino acids: CASTQGERAFF.

CDR3 amino acids: CASSLVSNYGYTF. The CDR3 DNA follows: TGTGCCAGCAGCTTAGTATCGAACTATGGCTACACCTTC. This chain uses TRBV11-2 with TRBJ1-2, with D uncertain. CDR3 length: 13 residues. The V gene lost 1 base and the J gene lost 2 bases, with 5 bases spanning the gap. Germline lookup yields CDR1 SGHAT and CDR2 FQNNGV.

V is TRBV2 and J is TRBJ1-2; D is perhaps TRBD1 (5 bases). The CDR3 is made up of 13 amino acids. The V and J ends lost 10 bases and 0 bases respectively, with 12 bases between them. Germline CDR1 reads SNHLY; CDR2 reads FYNNEI. The CDR3 DNA reads TGTGCCAATACAGGAGCTCCTAACTATGGCTACACCTTC. It translates to CANTGAPNYGYTF.

The V gene is TRBV4-1, the J gene TRBJ1-5, with TRBD1 as a possible D gene (5 bases). CDR1 MGHRA and CDR2 YSYEKL come from the germline V gene. This CDR3 is 16 amino acids long. The germline V and J ends were trimmed by 0 bases and 3 bases, with 12 bases remaining between them. The CDR3 nucleotides are TGCGCCAGCAGCCAAGAACAACAGGTTACCAATCAGCCCCAGCATTTT. Translated: CASSQEQQVTNQPQHF.

Notes on this clone: The same CDR3 is also encoded by other DNA sequences in this sample. The CDR3 here is CASSPGQGNTEAFF. The CDR3 nucleotides are TGTGCCAGCTCACCAGGGCAGGGAAACACTGAAGCTTTCTTT. The chain uses TRBV18 and TRBJ1-1, with a tentative D call TRBD1 (5 bases). Germline values: CDR1 KGHSH, CDR2 LQKENI. The CDR3 loop spans 14 amino acids. Trimming took 2 bases from V and 2 from J, leaving 9 bases between them. The full variable domain, with the rest looked up from reference TRBV18 and TRBJ1-1, is NAGVMQNPRHLVRRRGQEARLRCSPMKGHSHVYWYRQLPEEGLKFMVYLQKENIIDESGMPKERFSAEFPKEGPSILRIQQVVRGDSAAYFCASSPGQGNTEAFFGQGTRLTVV.

V usage is TRBV19 and J usage is TRBJ2-2, with 12 bases matching TRBD2. V lost 3 bases to trimming and J lost 4 bases; unmatched junction nucleotides: 6. The CDR3 is 17 amino acids. CDR1 and CDR2 (germline): LNHDA, SQIVND (reference sequence). The CDR3 sequence: CASSMGLAGGRTGELFF. The CDR3 DNA sequence: TGTGCCAGTAGTATGGGTCTAGCGGGGGGGCGCACCGGGGAGCTGTTTTTT.

This clone was seen only once. The genes are TRBV24-1 and TRBJ1-2; a possible D gene is TRBD1 (5 bases). Germline V CDR1 and CDR2: KGHDR, SFDVKD. Between the trimmed V and J ends, which lost 4 bases and 7 bases, there was a span of 9 bases. The CDR3 totals 12 residues. The CDR3 DNA follows: TGTGCCACCAGTGACGGGGGACGTGGCTACACCTTC. This encodes CATSDGGRGYTF.

The V gene is TRBV10-3, the J gene TRBJ2-7, with 7 bases lining up with TRBD2. Trimming at V came to 5 bases and at J to 2 bases, leaving 9 bases not matched to a gene. In germline, CDR1 is ENHRY, CDR2 SYGVKD. There are 15 residues in the CDR3. The chain's CDR3 is CAISTPGRNPYEQYF. The CDR3 DNA sequence: TGTGCCATCAGTACTCCCGGGAGGAACCCCTACGAGCAGTACTTC.

The chain carries TRBV30 and TRBJ2-5; 7 nucleotides align to TRBD2. The germline CDR1 and CDR2 sequences are GTSNPN and SVGIG (reference sequence). The CDR3 runs 15 residues. V shed 0 bases and J 1 base; nucleotides not matched to a gene: 5. The CDR3, as DNA: TGTGCCTGGAGTGTATGGGCTAGCGGCCAAGAGACCCAGTACTTC. This sequence encodes CAWSVWASGQETQYF.

The chain recombines TRBV6-5 with TRBJ2-3; a possible D gene is TRBD2 (6 bases). V lost 5 bases to trimming and J lost 5 bases, with 8 bases between them. The CDR3 contains 12 residues. Germline V gene data show CDR1 as MNHEY and CDR2 as SVGAGI. As DNA, the CDR3 is TGTGCCAGCAGTCCCGGGGGAGATACGCAGTATTTT. Translation: CASSPGGDTQYF.

The chain has TRBV6-6 and TRBJ2-5, with 9 bases matching TRBD2. The CDR3 extends over 14 amino acids. V trimming: 9 bases; J trimming: 0 bases; junction bases outside the gene matches: 5. Germline V gives CDR1 MNHNY, CDR2 SVGAGI (reference sequence). The CDR3 here is CASLAGTHQETQYF. Here the CDR3 DNA reads TGTGCCAGTCTAGCGGGGACCCACCAAGAGACCCAGTACTTC.

The DNA of the CDR3 is TGTGCCAGCAGCGTAGATCACTCTAACTATGGCTACACCTTC. Its protein is CASSVDHSNYGYTF. V usage is TRBV9 and J usage is TRBJ1-2, with unresolved D. Germline values: CDR1 SGDLS, CDR2 YYNGEE. V lost 0 bases and J 0 bases, leaving 6 bases between the germline ends. The CDR3 is 14 amino acids.